These 20 T cell receptor beta chains originate from one sample sequenced in a study of blood T cell repertoires in COVID-19. Profiled with immunoSEQ multiplex PCR; TCRdb holds only in-frame clones, not every one. The sample lists 290,000 or so clones, 90% seen once, with about 4.5% in the top ten. The sample was PBMCs or T cells enriched from blood (not recorded which). The receptors here all came from a woman in her late teens or twenties with acute COVID-19.

DNA for the CDR3: TGTGCCAGCAGCCAAATAGCGGGGCCCTACGAGCAGTACTTC. This encodes CASSQIAGPYEQYF. The V gene is TRBV4-2, the J gene TRBJ2-7; 8 bases match TRBD2. J gave up 2 bases and V 2 bases, and 2 bases lay outside the gene matches. The CDR3 has 14 residues. The germline gives CDR1 LGHNA, CDR2 YNFKEQ.

V and J are TRBV3-1 (or the pseudogene TRBV3-2) and TRBJ1-2; weak D call: TRBD1 (6 bases). CDR3 length: 16 residues. Germline V lookup: CDR1 LGHDT, CDR2 YNNKEL (reference sequence). V shed 0 bases and J shed 5 bases, with 16 bases lying between them. The CDR3 nucleotides read TGTGCCAGCAGCCAAGAATCCGGGACACCTTTGTATGGCTACACCTTC. This encodes CASSQESGTPLYGYTF.

This chain uses TRBV7-2 with TRBJ2-7; TRBD2 aligns across 12 bases. After removal of 5 bases from V and 4 bases from J, the junction contained 3 bases not matched to a gene. The CDR3 runs 14 residues. CDR1 and CDR2 (germline): SGHTA, FQGNSA. CDR3 bases: TGTGCCAGCAGCCACGGACTAGCGGGGTACGAGCAGTACTTC. The encoded protein is CASSHGLAGYEQYF. The full variable domain, with the rest looked up from reference TRBV7-2 and TRBJ2-7, is GAGVSQSPSNKVTEKGKDVELRCDPISGHTALYWYRQSLGQGLEFLIYFQGNSAPDKSGLPSDRFSAERTGGSVSTLTIQRTQQEDSAVYLCASSHGLAGYEQYFGPGTRLTVT.

The rearrangement joins TRBV27 to TRBJ1-3, with D possibly TRBD1 on 6 matching bases. The CDR3 sequence is 14 residues long. The V end lost 6 bases, the J end lost 4 bases, and 13 bases lay between the germline ends. Germline CDR1 reads MNHEY; CDR2 reads SMNVEV (reference sequence). The CDR3 DNA follows: TGTGCCAGCAGGACCTACGGACAGGGAAACACCATATATTTT. It codes for CASRTYGQGNTIYF.

The chain uses TRBV28 and TRBJ1-5; TRBD1 matches 8 bases. The CDR3 runs 18 residues. Germline V gene lookup returns CDR1 MDHEN and CDR2 SYDVKM. V shed 4 bases and J 1 base; nucleotides not matched to a gene: 12. CDR3 amino acids: CASSSLSSYRGSNQPQHF. In DNA form, the CDR3 reads TGTGCCAGCAGTTCACTTAGCTCCTACAGGGGGAGCAATCAGCCCCAGCATTTT.

This clone was seen only once. A read error is possible here, since a much larger clone lies one base away. The V and J genes are TRBV5-5 and TRBJ1-1, with D possibly TRBD1 on 6 matching bases. CDR1 SGHKS and CDR2 YYEKEE come from the germline V gene (reference sequence). V was cut by 2 bases and J by 1 base, with 6 bases left in between. The CDR3 extends over 13 amino acids. The DNA for the CDR3 is TGTGCCAGCAGCTTACAGGGGAACACTGAAGCTTTCTTT. Its protein product is CASSLQGNTEAFF.

This chain joins TRBV6-1 and TRBJ1-2; no clear D. Germline V gene data show CDR1 as MNHNS and CDR2 as SASEGT. V was trimmed by 1 base and J by 0 bases, leaving 21 bases between them. This CDR3 is 19 amino acids long. CDR3 in DNA: TGTGCCAGCAGTGAAGAGGACTACCCTAGTCTAACCTCTAACTATGGCTACACCTTC. Residues: CASSEEDYPSLTSNYGYTF.

This clone was detected once. V usage is TRBV30 and J usage is TRBJ1-1, with D possibly TRBD1 on 6 matching bases. V was clipped by 5 bases and J by 1 base, with 11 bases between them. Germline V gene lookup returns CDR1 GTSNPN and CDR2 SVGIG (reference sequence). The CDR3 consists of 13 residues. The CDR3 region has the DNA TGTGCCTGGGGGGACACTTCGAACACTGAAGCTTTCTTT. Residues: CAWGDTSNTEAFF.

This rearrangement joins TRBV19 to TRBJ2-7, with a weak D call TRBD2 (5 bases). The germline V gene encodes CDR1 LNHDA and CDR2 SQIVND (reference sequence). The ends were cut back, 3 bases at V and 4 bases at J, with 7 bases in the middle. The CDR3 covers 12 residues. CDR3 in amino acids: CASSIRGYEQYF. CDR3 sequence (DNA): TGTGCCAGTAGTATCCGCGGGTACGAGCAGTACTTC.

The chain links TRBV7-9 to TRBJ1-4; tentative D call: TRBD1 (5 bases). This CDR3 has 14 amino acids. Trimming shortened V by 0 bases and J by 8 bases, and 10 bases separated the two germline ends. Germline V gene data show CDR1 as SEHNR and CDR2 as FQNEAQ (reference sequence). This CDR3 is CASSLAGDNEKLFF. The CDR3 DNA reads TGTGCCAGCAGCTTAGCAGGGGATAACGAAAAACTGTTTTTT.

V is TRBV6-6 and J is TRBJ1-6; TRBD1 matches 7 bases. This CDR3 has 13 amino acids. After removal of 7 bases from V and 9 bases from J, the junction contained 6 bases not matched to a gene. Germline CDR1 reads MNHNY; CDR2 reads SVGAGI (reference sequence). The CDR3 DNA reads as TGTGCCAGCACGACAGGGACCGGTTCACCCCTCCACTTT. It encodes CASTTGTGSPLHF.

This chain links TRBV12-3 or TRBV12-4 with TRBJ1-2; 9 bases line up with TRBD1. This CDR3 has 13 amino acids. After removal of 4 bases from V and 8 bases from J, the junction contained 5 bases not matched to a gene. In DNA, the CDR3 is TGTGCCAGCAGTTCCCGGGACAGGGACGGCTACACCTTC. Translating it yields CASSSRDRDGYTF.

The rearrangement joins TRBV4-1 to TRBJ2-7, with 8 nucleotides matching TRBD1. This CDR3 comprises 15 residues. V gave up 1 base and J gave up 3 bases; unmatched junction bases: 5. Germline V gene lookup returns CDR1 MGHRA and CDR2 YSYEKL. CDR3 sequence (DNA): TGCGCCAGCAGCCAAGCCAGGACAGGGCTCTACGAGCAGTACTTC. This sequence encodes CASSQARTGLYEQYF.

The V call is TRBV6-1, the J call TRBJ2-7; possibly TRBD2 for D (6 bases). The CDR3 contains 11 residues. V was pared by 5 bases and J by 6 bases, with 8 bases between. Germline V CDR1 and CDR2: MNHNS, SASEGT. The CDR3 DNA reads as TGTGCCAGCAGTAGACTAGGCGAGCAGTACTTC. It translates to CASSRLGEQYF.

The rearrangement links TRBV29-1 to TRBJ1-3, with unresolved D. CDR1 is SQVTM and CDR2 is ANQGSEA in the germline V gene. V was clipped by 7 bases and J by 9 bases, with 13 bases between them. The CDR3 contains 11 residues. CDR3 in amino acids: CSGVVEGTIYF. The CDR3 DNA follows: TGCAGCGGCGTTGTTGAGGGCACCATATATTTT.

The chain employs TRBV28 and TRBJ1-1, with 9 bases identical to TRBD1. Germline CDR1 and CDR2: MDHEN and SYDVKM. V shed 3 bases, J shed 3 bases, and the junction held 5 bases outside the gene matches. CDR3 length: 15 amino acids. The CDR3 DNA is TGTGCCAGCAGTTTTAACGGACAGGGGCACACTGAAGCTTTCTTT. Its protein is CASSFNGQGHTEAFF.

The sample holds a few counts of this clone. The chain combines TRBV3-1 (or the pseudogene TRBV3-2) with TRBJ1-2; TRBD1 agrees at 7 bases. J gave up 9 bases and V 0 bases, and 4 bases lay outside the gene matches. CDR3 length: 13 residues. Germline V CDR1 and CDR2: LGHDT, YNNKEL (reference sequence). CDR3 protein: CASSQDRGGSYTF. The DNA of the CDR3 is TGTGCCAGCAGCCAAGATCGAGGGGGCAGCTACACCTTC.

The chain carries TRBV12-3 or TRBV12-4 and TRBJ1-2; D ambiguous. The V gene lost 3 bases and the J gene lost 10 bases, with 9 bases spanning the gap. The CDR3 contains 11 residues. CDR3 nucleotide sequence: TGTGCCAGCAGTTTTGTCACAGACTACACCTTC. Translated, it gives CASSFVTDYTF.

Details on this clone: The sample carries other DNA sequences with the same CDR3. This rearrangement joins TRBV28 to TRBJ2-5; no clear D. Deletions cut 5 bases from V and 5 bases from J, with 6 bases between. CDR1 and CDR2 from the germline V gene are MDHEN and SYDVKM. The CDR3 is 11 residues long. Here the CDR3 reads CASSPRETQYF. Written as DNA, the CDR3 is TGTGCCAGCAGTCCTAGGGAGACCCAGTACTTC.

The V call is TRBV3-1 (or the pseudogene TRBV3-2), the J call TRBJ2-3, with D maybe TRBD1 (5 bases). V was cut by 2 bases and J by 0 bases, with 15 bases left in between. This CDR3 has 17 residues. Germline values: CDR1 LGHDT, CDR2 YNNKEL (reference sequence). The CDR3 sequence: CASSQSRGAGSTDTQYF. In nucleotides, the CDR3 is TGTGCCAGCAGCCAATCCCGTGGGGCAGGGAGCACAGATACGCAGTATTTT.